Following are 13 T cell receptor beta chains from one sample sequenced in a study of cytotoxic CD8 clonotypes in ibrutinib-treated CLL. TCRdb's table, derived via immunoSEQ multiplex PCR, lists solely in-frame clones and lacks some. The sample contains roughly 17,000 clones, under 75% of which appear only once. Sequenced material: PBMCs, taken after 12 months of ibrutinib treatment. Every receptor here comes from a human donor with chronic lymphocytic leukemia.

The rearrangement uses TRBV5-1 and TRBJ1-5; 11 bases agree with TRBD1. After removal of 4 bases from V and 2 bases from J, the junction contained 2 bases not matched to a gene. The CDR3 consists of 15 residues. Germline V gene data show CDR1 as SGHRS and CDR2 as YFSETQ. DNA of the CDR3: TGCGCCAGCAGCCGGACAGGGGGCGGCAATCAGCCCCAGCATTTT. Translation: CASSRTGGGNQPQHF.

The chain is built from TRBV5-5 and TRBJ1-1, with unresolved D. Germline V gene sequence: CDR1 SGHKS, CDR2 YYEKEE (reference sequence). V gave up 2 bases and J gave up 4 bases, with 15 bases separating them. This CDR3 contains 15 residues. CDR3 DNA: TGTGCCAGCAGCTTAAGGCTTGGGATGGGCACTGAAGCTTTCTTT. This sequence encodes CASSLRLGMGTEAFF.

The CDR3 DNA reads as TGTGCCAGCAGTTACAGGGACAGGGGTTACGAGCAGTACTTC. Protein: CASSYRDRGYEQYF. The V call is TRBV6-5, the J call TRBJ2-7; TRBD1 matches 10 bases. V lost 2 bases to trimming and J lost 4 bases; unmatched junction nucleotides: 2. The CDR3 runs 14 residues. Per germline, CDR1 MNHEY and CDR2 SVGAGI.

The chain uses TRBV6-6 and TRBJ2-3; perhaps TRBD2 as D (6 bases). Trimming pared 10 bases from V and 6 bases from J, leaving 23 bases between. CDR3 length: 15 amino acids. Germline values: CDR1 MNHNY, CDR2 SVGAGI (reference sequence). CDR3 coding DNA: TGTGCCATCAGCCCGGGGGAAGGTCCGGCCGATACGCAGTATTTT. It encodes CAISPGEGPADTQYF.

This clone was observed a handful of times. The chain recombines TRBV21-1 with TRBJ2-7; TRBD2 was called by the table and not checked on the DNA. TRBV21-1 is recorded as a pseudogene. The CDR3 runs 16 residues. The DNA of the CDR3 is TGTGCCAGCAGCAACCGGTGGGGGAGGGCCTCTTACGAGCAGTACTTC. This sequence encodes CASSNRWGRASYEQYF.

Worth noting for this clone: At the DNA level, this CDR3 is encoded by other sequences in the same sample as well. The chain has TRBV15 and TRBJ1-2; 11 bases are shared with TRBD1. The CDR3 runs to 15 residues. J was trimmed by 7 bases and V by 0 bases; bases with no gene match: 4. CDR1 and CDR2 from the germline V gene are LNHNV and YYDKDF (reference sequence). Here the CDR3 DNA reads TGTGCCACCAGCAGAGATCGCGGACAGGGGGCTGGCTACACCTTC. Translated: CATSRDRGQGAGYTF.

The genes are TRBV6-5 and TRBJ2-5; 11 bases fit TRBD2. The trim removed 0 bases at V and 5 bases at J, leaving 2 bases unmatched. The CDR3 consists of 15 residues. Germline CDR1 reads MNHEY; CDR2 reads SVGAGI. The CDR3 DNA follows: TGTGCCAGCAGTTACTCTCGGACTAGCGGGGAGACCCAGTACTTC. It is translated as CASSYSRTSGETQYF.

This sequence joins TRBV5-1 and TRBJ2-7, with D possibly matching TRBD1 (6 bases). This CDR3 region has 14 residues. V was trimmed by 5 bases and J by 0 bases, leaving 12 bases between them. CDR1 is SGHRS, CDR2 YFSETQ, per germline. CDR3: CASRNGQYSYEQYF. DNA of the CDR3: TGCGCCAGCAGGAACGGACAGTACTCCTACGAGCAGTACTTC.

There are a few counts of this clone. The chain uses TRBV4-1 and TRBJ2-2; no definite D call. The germline V and J ends were trimmed by 0 bases and 7 bases, with 12 bases remaining between them. The V gene's germline CDR1 is MGHRA and CDR2 YSYEKL. The CDR3 length is 15 residues. The DNA for the CDR3 is TGCGCCAGCAGCCAAGAACGCGGCCTCCGCGGGGAGCTGTTTTTT. Translation: CASSQERGLRGELFF.

The CDR3 DNA reads TGCGCCAGCAGCCTAAACTCGGAAGGGGGAAAACTGTTTTTT. It specifies CASSLNSEGGKLFF. The V call is TRBV4-1, the J call TRBJ1-4; D perhaps matches TRBD1 (6 bases). This CDR3 contains 14 residues. V shed 4 bases and J shed 10 bases, with 16 bases lying between them. Germline CDR1 is MGHRA and CDR2 is YSYEKL.

The V and J genes are TRBV11-3 and TRBJ2-1; 9 bases line up with TRBD2. From germline, CDR1 is SGHNT and CDR2 YENEEA. The CDR3 contains 16 residues. The V segment lost 2 bases and the J segment 0 bases; nucleotides outside the gene matches: 2. The CDR3 region has the DNA TGTGCCAGCAGCTTAATGACTAGCGGCTCCTACAATGAGCAGTTCTTC. It codes for CASSLMTSGSYNEQFF.

V usage is TRBV7-2 and J usage is TRBJ2-5; 8 bases align to TRBD1. Germline CDR1 and CDR2: SGHTA and FQGNSA. The CDR3 loop spans 16 amino acids. Unmatched junction bases numbered 5, after V lost 0 bases and J lost 2 bases. CDR3 region: CASSLAPGQGQETQYF. DNA for the CDR3: TGTGCCAGCAGCTTAGCCCCCGGACAGGGACAAGAGACCCAGTACTTC.

The genes are TRBV19 and TRBJ2-2; possibly TRBD2 for D (6 bases). Germline loops: CDR1 LNHDA, CDR2 SQIVND (reference sequence). Deletions cut 9 bases from V and 4 bases from J, with 15 bases between. The CDR3 covers 14 residues. Here the CDR3 DNA reads TGTGCCAGCGATGGTGGGGGGTTCACCGGGGAGCTGTTTTTT. Residues: CASDGGGFTGELFF.